This TCR beta chain originates from a study of cytomegalovirus exposure and HLA in healthy donors. General study points: HLA alleles showed associations with roughly 17,000 TCR beta sequences in a later analysis, at a 0.05 false discovery rate. A few CMV-associated chains proved CMV antigen-specific in vitro.

The CDR3 extends over 12 amino acids. Germline V gene data show CDR1 as GTSNPN and CDR2 as SVGIG (reference sequence). Trimming removed 0 bases at V and 7 bases at J, with 9 bases between. For this clone: No antigen is known for it.

Primers included in the PCR were 60 Vbeta and 13 Jbeta primers. Method: immunoSEQ multiplex PCR; TCRdb's copy keeps in-frame clones and lacks some. The table has over 30,000 clones, more than 65% seen once. The sequence was obtained from a woman aged 18-30 years in good health and CMV-seronegative. The sequenced sample consisted of PBMCs. The chain uses TRBV30 and TRBJ2-5, with D unresolved. The CDR3 protein is CAWSVSFGTQYF. As DNA, the CDR3 is TGTGCCTGGAGTGTCTCCTTCGGGACCCAGTACTTC.